This T cell receptor beta chain was obtained from a study of T-cell reconstitution after alpha-beta-depleted transplantation in children. Study-wide points: Some patients owed their high day-60 TCRbeta diversity to surviving recipient T cells and thymic progenitors. One year after transplant, T-cell counts and diversity came mostly from newly produced T cells.

The library targeted TCRbeta and was prepared with unique molecular identifiers. In TCRdb, the PCR reads were re-called with MiXCR into one record per CDR3 protein. Counted here are just over 950,000 distinct CDR3 sequences, about 29% occurring once; the ten biggest clones make up roughly 28%. This clonotype has just a few counts. Its antigen is still unknown. The receptor was isolated from a boy under two years old who had a stem cell transplant for SCID, so the T cells may come from the graft donor. The specimen was PBMCs, mostly from graft donor cells, collected 360 days after TCRalphabeta/CD19-depleted stem cell transplant.

The CDR3 reads CSAEEDSPLHF. In DNA, the CDR3 is TGCAGTGCAGAGGAGGATTCACCCCTCCACTTT. The chain combines TRBV20-1 with TRBJ1-6; D remains ambiguous. CDR3 length equals 11 residues. Trimming left V 6 bases short and J 8 bases short, with 8 bases between. Germline CDR1 and CDR2: DFQATT and SNEGSKA (reference sequence).